Sequencing of this TCR beta chain was carried out in a study of spatial heterogeneity in lung cancer. Study-wide context: Consistently, beta-chain sequences turned up in larger numbers than alpha-chain sequences did. Broader study findings: Alpha chains reached an estimated coverage of roughly 7.1% of tumor T cells, and beta chains roughly 14%. Tumor mutation counts were tracked by expanded intratumoral alpha and beta TCR counts.

V trimming: 3 bases; J trimming: 7 bases; junction bases outside the gene matches: 8. The CDR3 consists of 15 residues. The germline V gene has CDR1 MNHEY and CDR2 SMNVEV (reference sequence). TCRdb redid the calling of the 5' RACE reads with MiXCR, one entry per CDR3 protein. Seen here are about 4,900 distinct CDR3 sequences, 25% to 40% observed once, and the top ten hold roughly 15%. This clonotype is categorized as medium-sized (0.01 to 0.1%). Antigen specificity is unknown. Time point specified: sample taken at primary tumor resection. The cohort: roughly 72 early-stage, untreated non-small cell lung cancer patients.

The clonotype originates from a male donor with early-stage non-small cell lung cancer. The V and J genes are TRBV27 and TRBJ2-1, with 8 nucleotides matching TRBD1. Sequences were derived from lung tumor tissue, sampled at surgery. This chain's CDR3 is CASSFGRGRGNEQFF. As DNA, the CDR3 is TGTGCCAGCAGTTTCGGCAGGGGGCGCGGGAATGAGCAGTTCTTC.